The T cell receptor (beta chain) described here comes from a study of blood T cell repertoires in COVID-19 (dated by TCRdb to 2018 to 2020). The study in broad terms: The collaborator samples originated in the United States, Italy and Spain and spanned the acute and convalescent phases of COVID-19. The prospective study material was composed of cDNA or gDNA derived from T cells, B-cell-depleted T cells, or PBMCs. The dataset comprised deeply sampled blood TCRbeta repertoires from subjects exposed to, actively infected with, or recovered from COVID-19. A freely available public database, intended as a resource for researchers studying the immune response to SARS-CoV-2, is where the repertoires were released. The samples were drawn from two sources: the first 160 participants of the ongoing ImmuneRACE study, and about 1,300 subjects contributed by 6 global collaborators. Sample metadata almost always included a de-identified subject ID, COVID-19 status, age in years and sex. Where available, HLA class I and class II types were taken from metadata supplied by the sample provider and were not determined by assay-based typing.

About this clone itself: Its recognized antigen is unknown. It has no much larger one-base neighbor in the sample; base qualities were not kept.

Results the study describes overall, beyond this receptor: The quantity of clinical and demographic metadata differed by source and by participant and was supplied without curation.

The immunoSEQ Assay, a bias-controlled multiplex PCR, was used to amplify TCRbeta CDR3 regions from genomic DNA. As for the authors' bioinformatics: Within the assay, amplification of reference gene primers was used to estimate how many nucleated cells each sample contained. To quantify the absolute abundance of each unique TCRbeta CDR3 rearrangement, sequence reads were collapsed and filtered. For each sample, productive Simpson clonality was calculated as the square root of Simpson's diversity index over productive rearrangements. TCRdb obtained this table from immuneACCESS and retained in-frame rearrangements with V and J assigned. These tables miss some clones; where compared with another copy, unresolved V genes account for less than half of the shortfall, and the remainder is unexplained. That table furnishes V, J and clone size, whereas the DNA furnished D and trimming. The sample table lists 150,000 to 200,000 clones, approximately 90% of them with a count of one. Of the sample, around an eighth is held by the ten largest clones.

The germline V gene (reference sequence) provides CDR1 GTSNPN and CDR2 SVGIG. The trim is 0 bases for V and 0 bases for J, with a gap of 14 bases between the germline ends. The CDR3 has 17 amino acids, counting the end cysteine and phenylalanine. Of the read, only the CDR3 DNA is kept; its 51 bases are in frame from base 1. One collaborating source in Seattle enrolled patients during active infection and followed them longitudinally through the course of disease. The collaborating institutions used their own protocols to collect whole blood in K2EDTA tubes. For TCRbeta analysis, collaborators shipped samples in one of three forms: frozen whole blood, isolated PBMCs, or DNA extracted from either of those sample types.

Material for sequencing was peripheral blood. The chain is made from TRBV30 and TRBJ1-4, with a weak D call of TRBD1 (5 bases match). This receptor was obtained from a woman in her seventies with COVID-19, enrolled during active disease. The sequenced DNA is TGTGCCTGGAGTGTGGGGGTCGGAGGGACAACTAATGAAAAACTGTTTTTT. Translation gives CAWSVGVGGTTNEKLFF.